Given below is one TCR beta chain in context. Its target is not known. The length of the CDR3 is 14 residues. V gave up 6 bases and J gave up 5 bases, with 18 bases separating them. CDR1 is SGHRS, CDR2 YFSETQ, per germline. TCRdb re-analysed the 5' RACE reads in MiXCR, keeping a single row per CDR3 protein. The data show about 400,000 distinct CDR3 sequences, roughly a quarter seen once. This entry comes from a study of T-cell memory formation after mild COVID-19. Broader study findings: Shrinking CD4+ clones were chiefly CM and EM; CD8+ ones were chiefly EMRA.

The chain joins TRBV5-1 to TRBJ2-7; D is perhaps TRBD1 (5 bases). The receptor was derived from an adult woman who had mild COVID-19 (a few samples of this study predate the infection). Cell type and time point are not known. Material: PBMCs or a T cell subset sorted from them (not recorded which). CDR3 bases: TGCGCCAGCAATAAGGGGCAGGCGTCCGACGAGCAGTACTTC. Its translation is CASNKGQASDEQYF.